This T cell receptor beta chain was captured by sequencing in a study of T cell repertoires in cytomegalovirus infection. In the study overall: The authors relied on CMV epitopes, both recently identified HLA-C-restricted and well-studied HLA-B-restricted. Carrying CMV and the relevant HLA type showed in public TCR beta signatures. Study-wide results and caveats: Cumulated frequencies of public TCR beta families served to identify carriers of CMV plus the relevant HLA. CMV-specific TCR beta clonotypes restricted by HLA-C were the ones dominating the ex vivo response.

TCRdb independently ran MiXCR on the reads; one entry per CDR3 protein. The repertoire includes some 310,000 distinct CDR3 sequences, just under 25% of them detected once, and more than 10% sits in the top ten. This clonotype showed up many times. The target antigen is unknown. The V and J ends lost 6 bases and 5 bases, in that order; junction bases with no gene match: 12. CDR1 SGHTA and CDR2 FQGNSA come from the germline V gene. The CDR3 extends over 17 amino acids. The rearrangement uses TRBV7-2 and TRBJ2-5; TRBD2 matches 13 bases. The specimen was cultured PBMCs, collected from culture after CMV antigen stimulation. The receptor's source is a human donor in good health (CMV status not recorded). Some clones in this sample may be carry-over from other donors' samples. Here the CDR3 reads CASSLTRTSGSYETQYF. CDR3 nucleotide sequence: TGTGCCAGCAGTCTGACCCGGACTAGCGGGAGCTACGAGACCCAGTACTTC.